Listed below are T cell receptor beta chains from one sample, sequenced in a study of T cells in Graves' hyperthyroidism and ophthalmopathy. TCRdb reprocessed the multiplex PCR reads via MiXCR and lists one record per CDR3 protein. This sample has under 350,000 distinct CDR3 sequences; around 20% occur once, and the top ten carry around 48%. The sample consisted of blood. The receptors come from a woman aged 45 to 65 with Graves' hyperthyroidism. Each CDR3 is given with its conserved first and last residue. Fields, in order: CDR3 protein, CDR3 DNA, V gene, J gene, clone size, D gene, CDR3 length. The D gene is left open where the match is weak. Not all rows give a size; the values are once, few, many and, for expanded clones, a class.

CDR3: CASRRGQGSTGKLFF; DNA: TGTGCCAGCAGGCGAGGACAGGGGAGCACCGGGAAGCTGTTTTTT; V: TRBV27; J: TRBJ2-2; size: -; D: TRBD1; length: 15
CDR3: CASSLRAGSFQETQYF; DNA: TGTGCCAGCAGTTTAAGGGCAGGGAGCTTCCAAGAGACCCAGTACTTC; V: TRBV12-3/TRBV12-4; J: TRBJ2-5; size: many; D: -; length: 16
CDR3: CASSPTGLANEQYF; DNA: TGTGCCTCATCTCCTACAGGGCTAGCAAACGAGCAGTACTTC; V: TRBV7-9; J: TRBJ2-7; size: -; D: -; length: 14
CDR3: CASSVGGRKNTEAFF; DNA: TGTGCCAGCAGTGTAGGGGGTAGAAAGAACACTGAAGCTTTCTTT; V: TRBV12-3/TRBV12-4; J: TRBJ1-1; size: few; D: -; length: 15
CDR3: CACRYDREQPQHF; DNA: TGTGCCTGCAGGTATGACAGGGAACAGCCCCAGCATTTT; V: TRBV30; J: TRBJ1-5; size: few; D: TRBD1; length: 13
CDR3: CASSESAGYF; DNA: TGCGCCAGCAGTGAGTCGGCGGGGTACTTC; V: TRBV10-1; J: TRBJ2-7; size: many; D: -; length: 10
CDR3: CASSQRSGETQYF; DNA: TGTGCCAGCAGCCAGCGAAGCGGAGAGACCCAGTACTTC; V: TRBV11-1; J: TRBJ2-5; size: many; D: -; length: 13
CDR3: CASSQRSAGHYEQYF; DNA: TGTGCCAGCAGCCAAAGGTCAGCGGGACACTACGAGCAGTACTTC; V: TRBV3-1; J: TRBJ2-7; size: many; D: -; length: 15
CDR3: CASRTTGMGDQPQHF; DNA: TGTGCCAGCAGAACAACAGGGATGGGCGATCAGCCCCAGCATTTT; V: TRBV28; J: TRBJ1-5; size: -; D: -; length: 15
CDR3: CASSPDRLGNQPQHF; DNA: TGTGCCAGCAGCCCGGACAGGTTGGGCAATCAGCCCCAGCATTTT; V: TRBV12-3/TRBV12-4; J: TRBJ1-5; size: few; D: TRBD1; length: 15
CDR3: CASRGLATLLYNEQFF; DNA: TGTGCCAGCAGGGGACTAGCGACTCTCCTTTACAATGAGCAGTTCTTC; V: TRBV28; J: TRBJ2-1; size: -; D: TRBD2; length: 16
CDR3: CASTPSDDEQFF; DNA: TGTGCCAGCACCCCGTCCGACGATGAGCAGTTCTTC; V: TRBV11-2; J: TRBJ2-1; size: -; D: -; length: 12
CDR3: CASSPGSWGNTGELFF; DNA: TGTGCCAGCAGCCCGGGGTCGTGGGGTAATACCGGGGAGCTGTTTTTT; V: TRBV11-3; J: TRBJ2-2; size: many; D: -; length: 16
CDR3: CASSLAGDRTAQHF; DNA: TGCGCCAGCAGCTTGGCCGGGGACCGGACGGCCCAGCATTTT; V: TRBV5-1; J: TRBJ1-5; size: many; D: -; length: 14
CDR3: CASSLDGRGQGYNEQFF; DNA: TGTGCCAGCAGTTTAGATGGTAGGGGACAGGGGTACAATGAGCAGTTCTTC; V: TRBV12-3/TRBV12-4; J: TRBJ2-1; size: many; D: TRBD1; length: 17
CDR3: CSTTPLTSGGAYEQYF; DNA: TGCAGTACTACCCCTTTGACTAGCGGGGGGGCCTACGAGCAGTACTTC; V: TRBV20-1; J: TRBJ2-7; size: few; D: TRBD2; length: 16
CDR3: CASSLQGATYNEQFF; DNA: TGTGCCAGTTCCCTTCAGGGGGCTACATACAATGAGCAGTTCTTC; V: TRBV6-1; J: TRBJ2-1; size: -; D: TRBD1; length: 15
CDR3: CSACRGGRRCEQYF; DNA: TGCAGTGCTTGCCGGGGGGGCCGTAGGTGCGAGCAGTACTTC; V: TRBV20-1; J: TRBJ2-7; size: -; D: TRBD2; length: 14
CDR3: CASSPNVKDTQYF; DNA: TGTGCCAGCTCTCCGAACGTCAAAGATACGCAGTATTTT; V: TRBV18; J: TRBJ2-3; size: -; D: -; length: 13
CDR3: CASSPNYNEQFF; DNA: TGTGCCAGCAGTCCTAACTACAATGAGCAGTTCTTC; V: TRBV6-2/TRBV6-3; J: TRBJ2-1; size: -; D: -; length: 12
CDR3: CASSHLQGGDQPQHF; DNA: TGTGCCAGCAGTCATCTGCAGGGGGGGGATCAGCCCCAGCATTTT; V: TRBV12-3/TRBV12-4; J: TRBJ1-5; size: -; D: TRBD1; length: 15
CDR3: CATGIQGAGNQPQHF; DNA: TGTGCCACCGGAATACAGGGGGCGGGCAATCAGCCCCAGCATTTT; V: TRBV28; J: TRBJ1-5; size: many; D: TRBD1; length: 15
CDR3: CSARDRRTSNEQYF; DNA: TGCAGTGCTAGAGATCGAAGGACTAGTAACGAGCAGTACTTC; V: TRBV20-1; J: TRBJ2-7; size: -; D: TRBD2; length: 14
CDR3: CASELGQETQYF; DNA: TGTGCTAGCGAGTTAGGTCAAGAGACCCAGTACTTC; V: TRBV11-2; J: TRBJ2-5; size: -; D: -; length: 12
CDR3: CASSWATGGGPGANVLTF; DNA: TGCGCCAGCAGCTGGGCCACAGGGGGAGGACCTGGGGCCAACGTCCTGACTTTC; V: TRBV5-1; J: TRBJ2-6; size: -; D: TRBD1; length: 18
CDR3: CASSYYRGHTEAFF; DNA: TGTGCCAGCAGTTACTACAGGGGGCACACTGAAGCTTTCTTT; V: TRBV6-2/TRBV6-3; J: TRBJ1-1; size: -; D: TRBD1; length: 14
CDR3: CASIFLASYNEQFF; DNA: TGTGCCAGCATTTTCTTAGCTTCCTACAATGAGCAGTTCTTC; V: TRBV6-1; J: TRBJ2-1; size: many; D: -; length: 14
CDR3: CASRGRATGELFF; DNA: TGTGCCAGCAGGGGCAGGGCCACCGGGGAGCTGTTTTTT; V: TRBV12-3/TRBV12-4; J: TRBJ2-2; size: -; D: -; length: 13
CDR3: CASSEERTAVAGKNIQYF; DNA: TGTGCCAGCAGTGAAGAACGGACGGCCGTGGCGGGGAAAAACATTCAGTACTTC; V: TRBV2; J: TRBJ2-4; size: once; D: -; length: 18
CDR3: CASSLNVPYRDGTSYEQYF; DNA: TGTGCCAGCAGCTTAAATGTCCCCTACCGGGACGGTACCTCCTACGAGCAGTACTTC; V: TRBV11-2; J: TRBJ2-7; size: -; D: -; length: 19
CDR3: CASSFTGSGELFF; DNA: TGTGCCAGCAGTTTCACAGGGTCCGGGGAGCTGTTTTTT; V: TRBV9; J: TRBJ2-2; size: -; D: -; length: 13
CDR3: CASSLMRRAYGTEAFF; DNA: TGTGCCAGCAGCTTAATGCGAAGGGCTTACGGCACTGAAGCTTTCTTT; V: TRBV11-2; J: TRBJ1-1; size: many; D: -; length: 16
CDR3: CSAGTSGSTDTQYF; DNA: TGCAGTGCCGGGACTAGCGGAAGCACAGATACGCAGTATTTT; V: TRBV20-1; J: TRBJ2-3; size: many; D: TRBD2; length: 14
CDR3: CASVSYNEQFF; DNA: TGTGCCAGCGTTTCTTACAATGAGCAGTTCTTC; V: TRBV28; J: TRBJ2-1; size: -; D: -; length: 11
CDR3: CASSPTGRTYEQYF; DNA: TGTGCCAGCAGCCCCACGGGGAGAACCTACGAGCAGTACTTC; V: TRBV6-2/TRBV6-3; J: TRBJ2-7; size: many; D: -; length: 14
CDR3: CASSPQTGTEAFF; DNA: TGTGCCAGCAGCCCCCAGACGGGCACTGAAGCTTTCTTT; V: TRBV27; J: TRBJ1-1; size: many; D: -; length: 13
CDR3: CASSRSSGGTGELFF; DNA: TGTGCCAGCAGCCGATCTAGCGGGGGGACCGGGGAGCTGTTTTTT; V: TRBV6-1; J: TRBJ2-2; size: few; D: TRBD2; length: 15
CDR3: CSARLASSYNEQFF; DNA: TGCAGTGCTAGACTCGCGAGCTCCTACAATGAGCAGTTCTTC; V: TRBV20-1; J: TRBJ2-1; size: many; D: -; length: 14
CDR3: CASSTLIRDSSTDTQYF; DNA: TGTGCCAGCAGCACCCTTATTCGGGACAGCAGCACAGATACGCAGTATTTT; V: TRBV7-3; J: TRBJ2-3; size: many; D: TRBD1; length: 17
CDR3: CASSPTGSPTDTQYF; DNA: TGTGCCAGCAGCCCGACAGGATCACCCACAGATACGCAGTATTTT; V: TRBV6-1; J: TRBJ2-3; size: many; D: -; length: 15
CDR3: CASSQRVASSYNEQFF; DNA: TGTGCCAGCAGCCAACGAGTAGCGAGCTCCTACAATGAGCAGTTCTTC; V: TRBV14; J: TRBJ2-1; size: few; D: -; length: 16
CDR3: CASSGQGFVNTEAFF; DNA: TGTGCCAGCAGTGGACAGGGTTTTGTGAACACTGAAGCTTTCTTT; V: TRBV12-3/TRBV12-4; J: TRBJ1-1; size: -; D: TRBD1; length: 15
CDR3: CASSLGGDPEAFF; DNA: TGTGCCAGCAGCTTAGGAGGGGACCCTGAAGCTTTCTTT; V: TRBV7-2; J: TRBJ1-1; size: -; D: -; length: 13
CDR3: CAWSQGKETQYF; DNA: TGTGCCTGGAGTCAAGGAAAAGAGACCCAGTACTTC; V: TRBV30; J: TRBJ2-5; size: -; D: -; length: 12
CDR3: CASSLRDRRINQPQHF; DNA: TGTGCCAGCAGTCTCCGGGACAGGCGGATAAATCAGCCCCAGCATTTT; V: TRBV28; J: TRBJ1-5; size: few; D: TRBD1; length: 16
CDR3: CACRSDRASYEQYF; DNA: TGTGCCTGCAGGTCCGACAGGGCGTCCTACGAGCAGTACTTC; V: TRBV28; J: TRBJ2-7; size: few; D: TRBD1; length: 14
CDR3: CASSLAKGRGRSTDTQYF; DNA: TGTGCCAGCAGCTTAGCGAAGGGCCGCGGGAGGTCCACAGATACGCAGTATTTT; V: TRBV7-2; J: TRBJ2-3; size: many; D: TRBD2; length: 18
CDR3: CASSSRDRVADTQYF; DNA: TGCGCCAGCAGCTCCCGGGACAGGGTCGCAGATACGCAGTATTTT; V: TRBV5-1; J: TRBJ2-3; size: many; D: TRBD1; length: 15
CDR3: CSARERGKTGGREYEQYF; DNA: TGCAGTGCTAGAGAGAGGGGGAAGACTGGCGGGAGAGAGTACGAGCAGTACTTC; V: TRBV20-1; J: TRBJ2-7; size: -; D: -; length: 18
CDR3: CSASVTSGGFESTDTQYF; DNA: TGCAGTGCTAGTGTAACTAGCGGGGGGTTCGAGAGCACAGATACGCAGTATTTT; V: TRBV20-1; J: TRBJ2-3; size: -; D: TRBD2; length: 18
CDR3: CATSRDLQGGQETQYF; DNA: TGTGCCACCAGCAGAGATCTTCAGGGGGGGCAAGAGACCCAGTACTTC; V: TRBV15; J: TRBJ2-5; size: many; D: -; length: 16
CDR3: CASSLDTGNTIYF; DNA: TGTGCCAGCAGCTTGGATACCGGAAACACCATATATTTT; V: TRBV5-8; J: TRBJ1-3; size: many; D: -; length: 13
CDR3: CASSYGGWAANTGELFF; DNA: TGTGCCAGCAGTTACGGCGGCTGGGCAGCGAACACCGGGGAGCTGTTTTTT; V: TRBV6-5; J: TRBJ2-2; size: many; D: -; length: 17
CDR3: CASRQLLNYGYTF; DNA: TGTGCCAGCAGACAGCTCCTAAACTATGGCTACACCTTC; V: TRBV6-1; J: TRBJ1-2; size: many; D: -; length: 13
CDR3: CASSPREGHYEQYF; DNA: TGTGCCAGCTCACCACGAGAAGGGCACTACGAGCAGTACTTC; V: TRBV18; J: TRBJ2-7; size: many; D: -; length: 14
CDR3: CASSIAGAGYGYTF; DNA: TGTGCCAGTAGTATAGCGGGGGCTGGCTATGGCTACACCTTC; V: TRBV19; J: TRBJ1-2; size: once; D: -; length: 14
CDR3: CASSLTGVWNQPQHF; DNA: TGTGCCAGCAGCCTCACCGGGGTATGGAATCAGCCCCAGCATTTT; V: TRBV28; J: TRBJ1-5; size: many; D: -; length: 15
CDR3: CASSLTSGSYTDTQYF; DNA: TGTGCCAGCAGTTTAACTAGCGGGAGTTATACAGATACGCAGTATTTT; V: TRBV12-3/TRBV12-4; J: TRBJ2-3; size: many; D: TRBD2; length: 16